The rows below give T cell receptor beta chains drawn from one sample of a study of blood T cell repertoires in COVID-19. Assay: immunoSEQ multiplex PCR; the TCRdb copy retains only in-frame clones and omits some. Seen here are tens of thousands of clones, around 90% observed once, and the top ten hold 5.4%. The sample consisted of peripheral blood. The source of these receptors is a man aged 55 to 70 with acute or convalescent COVID-19. Each CDR3 is given with its conserved first and last residue. Each record gives: clone size, D gene, J gene, V gene, CDR3 DNA, CDR3 protein. A D gene is named only where the DNA matches it firmly. Size is stated for part of the rows, as once, few or many counts, or as a class when the clone is expanded.

NA	TRBD1	TRBJ2-4	TRBV19	TGTGCCAGTAGTATAGACCCTAGGACAGGCCCTTCTCTGAACTTC	CASSIDPRTGPSLNF
NA	TRBD2	TRBJ2-1	TRBV9	TGTGCCAGCAGCGTCGGGAGGGGTACCTACAATGAGCAGTTCTTC	CASSVGRGTYNEQFF
NA	NA	TRBJ1-2	TRBV18	TGTGCCAGCTCGGAAGGACAGAACTATGGCTACACCTTC	CASSEGQNYGYTF
NA	NA	TRBJ1-1	TRBV5-1	TGCGCCAGCAGCTTGGCCAGTTTAGTTGGGAGCACTGAAGCTTTCTTT	CASSLASLVGSTEAFF
NA	NA	TRBJ1-2	TRBV7-2	TGTGCCATTCCGGGGGGAGACTCCTATGGCTACACCTTC	CAIPGGDSYGYTF
few	NA	TRBJ1-2	TRBV6-2/TRBV6-3	TGTGCCAGCAGTTACGGAGCATCGCCATATGAAGGTGGCTACACCTTC	CASSYGASPYEGGYTF
few	NA	TRBJ1-2	TRBV21-1	TGTGCCAGCTTTGGCAGGGACAACCTTCCATATGGCTACACCTTC	CASFGRDNLPYGYTF
NA	NA	TRBJ1-4	TRBV7-6	TGTGCCAGCAGCTTAGATGGAGACGGTGCAACTAATGAAAAACTGTTTTTT	CASSLDGDGATNEKLFF
many	TRBD1	TRBJ2-7	TRBV6-6	TGTGCCAGCAGTGTTGGACAGGGGACTCTCTACGAGCAGTACTTC	CASSVGQGTLYEQYF
NA	NA	TRBJ2-7	TRBV7-2	TGTGCCAGCAGCTTAGGGCCCCAGGCCTACGAGCAGTACTTC	CASSLGPQAYEQYF